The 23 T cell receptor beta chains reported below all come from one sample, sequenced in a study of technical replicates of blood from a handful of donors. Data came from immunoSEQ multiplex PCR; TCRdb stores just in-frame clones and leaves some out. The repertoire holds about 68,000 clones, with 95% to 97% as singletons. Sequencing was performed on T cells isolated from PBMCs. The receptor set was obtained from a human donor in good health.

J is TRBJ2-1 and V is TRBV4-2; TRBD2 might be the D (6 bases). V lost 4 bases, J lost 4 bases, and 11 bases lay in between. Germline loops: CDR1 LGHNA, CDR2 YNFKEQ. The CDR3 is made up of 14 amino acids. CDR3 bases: TGTGCCAGCAGCCGAGAGGGACTTTACAATGAGCAGTTCTTC. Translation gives CASSREGLYNEQFF.

The CDR3 nucleotides read TGTGCCAGCAGCCTCACAGACGAGCAGTACTTC. It yields the protein CASSLTDEQYF. The rearrangement uses TRBV2 and TRBJ2-7; D remains unclear. The germline CDR1 and CDR2 sequences are SNHLY and FYNNEI. This CDR3 spans 11 amino acids. Between the trimmed V and J ends, which lost 6 bases and 5 bases, there was a span of 8 bases.

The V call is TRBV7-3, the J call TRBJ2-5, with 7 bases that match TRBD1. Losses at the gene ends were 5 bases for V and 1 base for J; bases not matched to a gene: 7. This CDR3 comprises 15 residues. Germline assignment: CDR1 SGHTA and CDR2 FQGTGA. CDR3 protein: CASSQTGSPQETQYF. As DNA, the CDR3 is TGTGCCAGCAGCCAGACAGGGTCCCCCCAAGAGACCCAGTACTTC.

CDR3 in DNA: TGTGCCAGCAGCCCAAAGACAGGGAATGGTGAAAAACTGTTTTTT. It encodes CASSPKTGNGEKLFF. The chain carries TRBV7-2 and TRBJ1-4; TRBD1 matches 7 bases. J gave up 7 bases and V 5 bases, and 10 bases lay outside the gene matches. The germline CDR1 and CDR2 sequences are SGHTA and FQGNSA. This CDR3 comprises 15 residues.

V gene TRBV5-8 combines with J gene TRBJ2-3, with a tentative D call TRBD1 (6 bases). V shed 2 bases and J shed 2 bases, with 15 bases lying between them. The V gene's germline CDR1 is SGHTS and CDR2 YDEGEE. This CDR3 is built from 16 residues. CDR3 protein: CASSFRRGANTDTQYF. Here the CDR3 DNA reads TGTGCCAGCAGCTTCCGCAGGGGTGCAAACACAGATACGCAGTATTTT.

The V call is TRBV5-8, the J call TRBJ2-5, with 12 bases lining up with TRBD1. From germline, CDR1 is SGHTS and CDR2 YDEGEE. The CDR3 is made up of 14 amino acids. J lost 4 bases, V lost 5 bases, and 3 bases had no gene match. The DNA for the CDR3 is TGTGCCAGCAGTTGGGACAGGGGGCGAGAGACCCAGTACTTC. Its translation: CASSWDRGRETQYF.

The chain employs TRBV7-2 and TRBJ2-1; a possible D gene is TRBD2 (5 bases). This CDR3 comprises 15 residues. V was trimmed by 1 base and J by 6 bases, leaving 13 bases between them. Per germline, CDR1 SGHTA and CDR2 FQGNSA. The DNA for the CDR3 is TGTGCCAGCAGCTTAGGAACGTCGGCGGGCAATGAGCAGTTCTTC. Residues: CASSLGTSAGNEQFF.

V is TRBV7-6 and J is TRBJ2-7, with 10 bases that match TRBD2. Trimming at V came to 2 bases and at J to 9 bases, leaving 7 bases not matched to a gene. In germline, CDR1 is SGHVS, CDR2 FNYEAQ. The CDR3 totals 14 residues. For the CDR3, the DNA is TGTGCCAGCAGCTTACCTAGCGGGAGACTAGGGCAGTACTTC. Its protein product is CASSLPSGRLGQYF.

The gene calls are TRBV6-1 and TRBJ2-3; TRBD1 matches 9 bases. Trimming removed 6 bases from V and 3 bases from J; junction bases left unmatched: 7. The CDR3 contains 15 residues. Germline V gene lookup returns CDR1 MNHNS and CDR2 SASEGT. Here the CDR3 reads CASSPGTGYTDTQYF. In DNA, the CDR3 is TGTGCCAGCAGCCCAGGGACAGGGTATACAGATACGCAGTATTTT.

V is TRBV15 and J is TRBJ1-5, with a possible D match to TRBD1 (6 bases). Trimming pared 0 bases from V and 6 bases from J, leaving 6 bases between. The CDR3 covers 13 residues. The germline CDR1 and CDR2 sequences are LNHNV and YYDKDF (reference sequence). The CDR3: CATSRDRGQPQHF. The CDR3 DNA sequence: TGTGCCACCAGCAGAGACAGGGGTCAGCCCCAGCATTTT.

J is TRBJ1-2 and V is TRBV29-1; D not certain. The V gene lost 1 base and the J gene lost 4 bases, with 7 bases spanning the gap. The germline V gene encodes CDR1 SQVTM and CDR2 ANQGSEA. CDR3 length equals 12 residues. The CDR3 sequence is CSVEVSSYGYTF. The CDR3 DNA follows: TGCAGCGTTGAAGTCTCTAGCTATGGCTACACCTTC.

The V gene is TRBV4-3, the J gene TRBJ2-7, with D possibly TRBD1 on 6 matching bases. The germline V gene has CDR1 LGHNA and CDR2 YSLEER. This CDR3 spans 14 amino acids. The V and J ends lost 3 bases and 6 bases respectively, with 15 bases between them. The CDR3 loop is CASSQTVTGSEQYF. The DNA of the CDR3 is TGCGCCAGCAGCCAGACAGTGACAGGCAGCGAGCAGTACTTC.

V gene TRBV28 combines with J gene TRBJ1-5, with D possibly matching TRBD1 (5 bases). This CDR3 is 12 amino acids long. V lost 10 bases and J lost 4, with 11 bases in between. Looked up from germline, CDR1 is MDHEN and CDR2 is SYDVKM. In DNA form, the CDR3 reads TGTGCCATCACGACAGCAAATCAGCCCCAGCATTTT. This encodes CAITTANQPQHF.

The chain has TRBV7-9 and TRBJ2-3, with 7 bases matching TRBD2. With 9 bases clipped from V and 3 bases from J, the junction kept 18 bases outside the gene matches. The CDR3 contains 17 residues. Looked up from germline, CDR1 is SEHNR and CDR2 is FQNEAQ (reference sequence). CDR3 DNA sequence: TGTGCCAGTTCCTTCGACCTCGCGGGAGCCTCAACAGATACGCAGTATTTT. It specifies CASSFDLAGASTDTQYF.

In DNA form, the CDR3 reads TGTGCCAGTAGTATGACAGACAACACTGAAGCTTTCTTT. It yields the protein CASSMTDNTEAFF. The chain couples TRBV19 to TRBJ1-1, with D perhaps matching TRBD1 (5 bases). The CDR3 runs to 13 residues. Germline V CDR1 and CDR2: LNHDA, SQIVND (reference sequence). V was cut by 3 bases and J by 2 bases, with 7 bases left in between.

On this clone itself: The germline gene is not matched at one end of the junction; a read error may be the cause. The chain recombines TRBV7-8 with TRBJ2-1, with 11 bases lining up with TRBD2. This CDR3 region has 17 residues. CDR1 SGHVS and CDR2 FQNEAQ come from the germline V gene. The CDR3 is CASSLPRLAGSSNEQFF. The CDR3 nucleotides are TGTGCCAGCAGCTTACCCCGACTAGCGGGGTCCTCCAATGAGCAGTTCTTC.

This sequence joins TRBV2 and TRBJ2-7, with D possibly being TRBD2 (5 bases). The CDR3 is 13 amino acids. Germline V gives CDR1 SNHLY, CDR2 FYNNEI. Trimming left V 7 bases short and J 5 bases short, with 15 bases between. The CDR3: CASMTGFTNEQYF. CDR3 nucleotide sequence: TGTGCCAGCATGACGGGGTTTACGAACGAGCAGTACTTC.

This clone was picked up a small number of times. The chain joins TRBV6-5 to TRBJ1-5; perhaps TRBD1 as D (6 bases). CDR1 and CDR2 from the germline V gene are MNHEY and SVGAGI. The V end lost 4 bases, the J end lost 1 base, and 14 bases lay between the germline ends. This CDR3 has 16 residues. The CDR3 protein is CASSSQGVQSNQPQHF. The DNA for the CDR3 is TGTGCCAGCAGTTCACAGGGAGTTCAGAGCAATCAGCCCCAGCATTTT.

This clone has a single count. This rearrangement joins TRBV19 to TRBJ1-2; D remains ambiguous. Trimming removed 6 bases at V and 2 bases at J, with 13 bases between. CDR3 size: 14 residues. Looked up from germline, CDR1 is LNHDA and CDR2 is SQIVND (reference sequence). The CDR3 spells CASSTNGDNYGYTF. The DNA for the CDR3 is TGTGCCAGTAGCACTAATGGAGACAACTATGGCTACACCTTC.

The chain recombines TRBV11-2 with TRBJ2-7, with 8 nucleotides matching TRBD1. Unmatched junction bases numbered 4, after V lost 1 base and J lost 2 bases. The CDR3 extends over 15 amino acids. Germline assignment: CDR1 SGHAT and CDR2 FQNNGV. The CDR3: CASSLAGTGTYEQYF. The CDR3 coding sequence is TGTGCCAGCAGCTTAGCCGGGACAGGAACCTACGAGCAGTACTTC.

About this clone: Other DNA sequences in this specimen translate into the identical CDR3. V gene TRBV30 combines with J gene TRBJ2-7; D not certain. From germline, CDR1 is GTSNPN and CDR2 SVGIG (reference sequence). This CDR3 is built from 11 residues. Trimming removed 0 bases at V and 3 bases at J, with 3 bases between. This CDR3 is CAWSVSYEQYF. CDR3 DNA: TGTGCCTGGAGTGTCAGCTACGAGCAGTACTTC.

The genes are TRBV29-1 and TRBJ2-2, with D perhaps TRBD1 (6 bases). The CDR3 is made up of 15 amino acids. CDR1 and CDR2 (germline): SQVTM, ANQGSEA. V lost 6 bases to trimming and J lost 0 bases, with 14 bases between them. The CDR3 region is CSVVETGPNTGELFF. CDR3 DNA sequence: TGCAGCGTCGTCGAAACAGGGCCGAACACCGGGGAGCTGTTTTTT.

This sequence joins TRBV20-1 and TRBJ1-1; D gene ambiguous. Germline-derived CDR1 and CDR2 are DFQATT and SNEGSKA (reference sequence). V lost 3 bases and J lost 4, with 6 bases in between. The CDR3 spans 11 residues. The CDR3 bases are TGCAGTGCTAGCTATGGCACTGAAGCTTTCTTT. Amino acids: CSASYGTEAFF.